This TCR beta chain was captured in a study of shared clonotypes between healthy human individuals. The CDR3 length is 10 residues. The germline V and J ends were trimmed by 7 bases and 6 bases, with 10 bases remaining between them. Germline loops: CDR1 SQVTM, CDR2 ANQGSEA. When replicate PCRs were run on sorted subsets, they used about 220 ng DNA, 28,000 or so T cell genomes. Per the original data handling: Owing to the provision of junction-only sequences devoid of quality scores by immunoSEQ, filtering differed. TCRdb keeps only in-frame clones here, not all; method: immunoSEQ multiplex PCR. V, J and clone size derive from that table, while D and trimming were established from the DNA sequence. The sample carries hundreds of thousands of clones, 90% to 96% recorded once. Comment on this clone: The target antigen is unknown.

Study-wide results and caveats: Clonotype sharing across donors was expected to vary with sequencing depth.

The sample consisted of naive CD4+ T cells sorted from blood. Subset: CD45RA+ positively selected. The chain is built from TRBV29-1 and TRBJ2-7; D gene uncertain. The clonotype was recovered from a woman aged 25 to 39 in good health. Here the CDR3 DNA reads TGCAGCGGGGGTGATAGCGAGCAGTACTTC. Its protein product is CSGGDSEQYF.